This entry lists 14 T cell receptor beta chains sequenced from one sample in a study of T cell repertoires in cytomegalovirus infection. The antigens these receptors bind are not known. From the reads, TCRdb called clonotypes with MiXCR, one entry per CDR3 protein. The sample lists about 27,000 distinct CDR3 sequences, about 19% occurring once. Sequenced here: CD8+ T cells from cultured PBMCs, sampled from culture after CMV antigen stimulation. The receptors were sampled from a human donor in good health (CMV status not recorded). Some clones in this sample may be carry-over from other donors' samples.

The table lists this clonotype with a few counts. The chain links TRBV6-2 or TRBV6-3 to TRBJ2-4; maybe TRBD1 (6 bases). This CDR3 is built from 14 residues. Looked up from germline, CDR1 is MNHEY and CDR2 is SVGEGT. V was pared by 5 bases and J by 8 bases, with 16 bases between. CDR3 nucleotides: TGTGCCAGCAGTCCTCGGGACATCGATGACATTCAGTACTTC. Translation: CASSPRDIDDIQYF.

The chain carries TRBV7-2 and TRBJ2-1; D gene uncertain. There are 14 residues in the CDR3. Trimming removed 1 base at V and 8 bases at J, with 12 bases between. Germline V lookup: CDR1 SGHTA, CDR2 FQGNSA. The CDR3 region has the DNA TGTGCCAGCAGCTTAGATAGGCGCTTCGATGAGCAGTTCTTC. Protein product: CASSLDRRFDEQFF.

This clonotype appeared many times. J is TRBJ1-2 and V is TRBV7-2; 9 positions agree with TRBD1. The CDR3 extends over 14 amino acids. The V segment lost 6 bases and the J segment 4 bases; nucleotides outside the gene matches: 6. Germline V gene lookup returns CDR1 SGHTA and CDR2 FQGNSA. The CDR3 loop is CASRPTGGGYGYTF. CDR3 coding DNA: TGTGCCAGCAGACCAACAGGGGGCGGCTATGGCTACACCTTC. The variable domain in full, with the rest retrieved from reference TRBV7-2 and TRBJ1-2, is GAGVSQSPSNKVTEKGKDVELRCDPISGHTALYWYRQSLGQGLEFLIYFQGNSAPDKSGLPSDRFSAERTGGSVSTLTIQRTQQEDSAVYLCASRPTGGGYGYTFGSGTRLTVV.

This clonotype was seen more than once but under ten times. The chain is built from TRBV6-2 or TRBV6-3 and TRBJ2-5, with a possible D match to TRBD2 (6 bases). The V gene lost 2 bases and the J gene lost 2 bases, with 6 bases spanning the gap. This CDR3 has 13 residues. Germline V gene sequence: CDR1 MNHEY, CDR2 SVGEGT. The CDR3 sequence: CASSYAGQETQYF. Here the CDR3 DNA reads TGTGCCAGCAGTTACGCGGGACAAGAGACCCAGTACTTC.

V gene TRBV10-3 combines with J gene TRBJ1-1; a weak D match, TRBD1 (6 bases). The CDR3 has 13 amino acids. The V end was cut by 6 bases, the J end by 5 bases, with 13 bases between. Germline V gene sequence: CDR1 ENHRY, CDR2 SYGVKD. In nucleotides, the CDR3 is TGTGCCATCAGGAGCGGGGGGCAGACTGAAGCTTTCTTT. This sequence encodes CAIRSGGQTEAFF.

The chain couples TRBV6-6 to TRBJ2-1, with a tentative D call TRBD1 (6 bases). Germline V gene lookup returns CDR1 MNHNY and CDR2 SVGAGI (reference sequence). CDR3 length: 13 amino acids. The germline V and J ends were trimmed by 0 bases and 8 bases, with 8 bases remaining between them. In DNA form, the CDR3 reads TGTGCCAGCAGTTACTCCGACAGGCATGAGCAGTTCTTC. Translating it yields CASSYSDRHEQFF.

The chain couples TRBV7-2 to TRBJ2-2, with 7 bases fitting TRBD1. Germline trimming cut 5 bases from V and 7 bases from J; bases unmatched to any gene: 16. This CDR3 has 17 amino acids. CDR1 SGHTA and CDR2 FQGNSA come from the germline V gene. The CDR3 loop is CASSLHIMTGSYGELFF. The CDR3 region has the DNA TGTGCCAGCAGCCTCCATATCATGACAGGGTCGTACGGGGAGCTGTTTTTT. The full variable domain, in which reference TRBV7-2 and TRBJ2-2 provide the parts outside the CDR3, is GAGVSQSPSNKVTEKGKDVELRCDPISGHTALYWYRQSLGQGLEFLIYFQGNSAPDKSGLPSDRFSAERTGGSVSTLTIQRTQQEDSAVYLCASSLHIMTGSYGELFFGEGSRLTVL.

The CDR3 coding sequence is TGTGCCAGCAGCGGGCCGGTTAGCTCCTACGAGCAGTACTTC. It specifies CASSGPVSSYEQYF. This rearrangement joins TRBV2 to TRBJ2-7; D unclear. Germline CDR1 reads SNHLY; CDR2 reads FYNNEI. Trimming removed 6 bases from V and 0 bases from J, with 12 bases in between. The CDR3 has 14 residues.

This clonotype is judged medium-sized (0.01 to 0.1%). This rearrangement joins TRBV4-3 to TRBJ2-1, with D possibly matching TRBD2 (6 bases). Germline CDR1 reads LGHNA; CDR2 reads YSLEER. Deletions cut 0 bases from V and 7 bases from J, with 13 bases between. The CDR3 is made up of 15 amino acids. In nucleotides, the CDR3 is TGCGCCAGCAGCCAAGATGAGTCTAGCGCAAATGAGCAGTTCTTC. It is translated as CASSQDESSANEQFF.

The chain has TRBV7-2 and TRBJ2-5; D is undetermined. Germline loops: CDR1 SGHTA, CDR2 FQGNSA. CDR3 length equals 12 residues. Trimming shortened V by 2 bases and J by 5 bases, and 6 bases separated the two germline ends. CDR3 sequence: CASSLLRETQYF. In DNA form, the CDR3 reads TGTGCCAGCAGCTTACTGCGGGAGACCCAGTACTTC.

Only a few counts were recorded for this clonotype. CDR3 sequence: CASSSPRGGRTDTQYF. The CDR3 bases are TGTGCCAGCAGTTCGCCTCGGGGGGGGAGGACAGATACGCAGTATTTT. The chain recombines TRBV28 with TRBJ2-3; the match to TRBD2 covers 8 bases. V trimming: 4 bases; J trimming: 3 bases; junction bases outside the gene matches: 9. This CDR3 has 16 amino acids. The germline CDR1 and CDR2 sequences are MDHEN and SYDVKM.

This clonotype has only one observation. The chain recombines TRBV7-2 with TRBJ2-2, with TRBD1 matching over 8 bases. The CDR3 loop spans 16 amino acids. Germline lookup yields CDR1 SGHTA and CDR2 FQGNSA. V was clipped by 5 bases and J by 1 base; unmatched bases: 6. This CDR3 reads CTSSKPGGKNTGELFF. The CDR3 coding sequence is TGTACCAGCAGCAAGCCAGGGGGCAAGAACACCGGGGAGCTGTTTTTT.

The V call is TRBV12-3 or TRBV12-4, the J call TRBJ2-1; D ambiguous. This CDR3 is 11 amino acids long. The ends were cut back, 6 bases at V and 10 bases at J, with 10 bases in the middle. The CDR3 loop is CASRELGEQFF. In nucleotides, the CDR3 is TGTGCCAGCAGGGAGTTAGGGGAGCAGTTCTTC.

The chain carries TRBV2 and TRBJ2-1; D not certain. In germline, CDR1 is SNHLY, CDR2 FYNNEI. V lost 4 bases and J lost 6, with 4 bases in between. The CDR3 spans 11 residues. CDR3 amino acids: CASSAGNEQFF. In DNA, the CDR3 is TGTGCCAGCAGTGCTGGCAATGAGCAGTTCTTC.